These T cell receptor beta chains were read from a single sample in a study of shared clonotypes between healthy human individuals. Measured with immunoSEQ multiplex PCR; TCRdb has only the in-frame clones, and not every one. Seen here are approximately 1.9 million clones, around 93% observed once, and the top ten hold approximately 1.6%. The sample taken for sequencing was naive CD8+ T cells from PBMCs. These receptor sequences come from a young man in good health. Some clones in this sample may be carry-over from other donors' samples. The CDR3 runs from the conserved cysteine through the conserved F or W. D genes are given only for firm matches. Not all rows give a size; the values are once, few, many and, for expanded clones, a class.

j_gene,abundance,v_gene,d_gene,CDR3nt,CDR3aa
TRBJ1-3,once,TRBV30,-,TGTGCCTGGGATCCGGGACACTCCTCTGGAAACACCATATATTTT,CAWDPGHSSGNTIYF
TRBJ2-7,-,TRBV29-1,TRBD1,TGCAGCGTTTGGACAGGAAGTTTCTACGAGCAGTACTTC,CSVWTGSFYEQYF
TRBJ2-5,-,TRBV5-4,-,TGTGCCAGCAGCTTGGCCAGCCCGGGGACCCAGTACTTC,CASSLASPGTQYF
TRBJ2-7,-,TRBV19,TRBD2,TGTGCCAGTAGTATTTCTACTAGCGGGAGACCCTACGAGCAGTACTTC,CASSISTSGRPYEQYF
TRBJ2-3,-,TRBV28,-,TGTGCCAGCAGTAGACAGCGGAGCACAGATACGCAGTATTTT,CASSRQRSTDTQYF
TRBJ2-5,-,TRBV13,TRBD1,TGTGCCAGCAGCCCACAGGGGTTTTTAGGAGAGACCCAGTACTTC,CASSPQGFLGETQYF
TRBJ2-7,-,TRBV19,TRBD2,TGTGCCAGTAGTCCGGGACTAGCGGGCTTCGAGCAGTACTTC,CASSPGLAGFEQYF
TRBJ2-1,-,TRBV7-3,-,TGTGCCAGCAGCCAACATGGGACTCTAAGCCCCAATGAGCAGTTCTTC,CASSQHGTLSPNEQFF
TRBJ1-2,once,TRBV27,-,TGTGCCAGCAGTCCCTCGTCTAACTATGGCTACACCTTC,CASSPSSNYGYTF
TRBJ2-3,-,TRBV7-9,-,TGTGCCAGCAGCCCCCAGAGCACAGATACGCAGTATTTT,CASSPQSTDTQYF
TRBJ2-6,-,TRBV7-2,-,TGTGCCAGCAGCACGCCGCGTACAACAGTTTCCGGGGCCAACGTCCTGACTTTC,CASSTPRTTVSGANVLTF
TRBJ2-7,-,TRBV19,TRBD2,TGTGCCAGTAGCCTAGGGGCTAGCGGGACCTACGAGCAGTACTTC,CASSLGASGTYEQYF
TRBJ2-2,-,TRBV27,-,TGTGCCAGCAGTTTAACCCGGCAGGGCACCGGGGAGCTGTTTTTT,CASSLTRQGTGELFF
TRBJ1-2,few,TRBV19,TRBD1,TGTGCCAGTAGGACACAGGGGGGTGGCTACACCTTC,CASRTQGGGYTF
TRBJ1-5,once,TRBV6-5,-,TGTGCCAGCAGCGTCAGGGATAGCAATCAGCCCCAGCATTTT,CASSVRDSNQPQHF
TRBJ2-5,-,TRBV7-9,-,TGTGCCAGCAGCCCGCCCAGAGGCGGGCTGGAGACCCAGTACTTC,CASSPPRGGLETQYF
TRBJ2-7,-,TRBV7-6,TRBD2,TGTGCCAGCAGCATTACTAGCGGGAGGGCCTACGAGCAGTACTTC,CASSITSGRAYEQYF
TRBJ1-3,-,TRBV5-1,-,TGCGCCAGCAGCTTGGCCGGTCTTCAGGGAGGCTCTGGAAACACCATATATTTT,CASSLAGLQGGSGNTIYF
TRBJ1-5,few,TRBV27,-,TGTGCCAGCAGTTTTCCCAATCAGCCCCAGCATTTT,CASSFPNQPQHF
TRBJ1-4,-,TRBV30,-,TGTGCCTGGAGTGTGGGGGTGTCAACTAATGAAAAACTGTTTTTT,CAWSVGVSTNEKLFF
TRBJ2-2,-,TRBV7-9,TRBD1,TGTGCCAGCAGCTTAAGGGGACAGGCCAACACCGGGGAGCTGTTTTTT,CASSLRGQANTGELFF
TRBJ1-2,-,TRBV27,-,TGTGCCAGCAGTTTACGGGGGGCGGTCTATGGCTACACCTTC,CASSLRGAVYGYTF
TRBJ2-7,once,TRBV6-1,-,TGTGCCAGCGGGGGTTTAGGTATCGAGCAGTACTTC,CASGGLGIEQYF
TRBJ2-1,-,TRBV7-6,-,TGTGCCAGCAGCTTGGGGTCCCGGGACAATGAGCAGTTCTTC,CASSLGSRDNEQFF
TRBJ2-7,-,TRBV4-2,TRBD2,TGTGCCAGCAGCGTTCCCCCGGGACTAGCGGAAGACTACGAGCAGTACTTC,CASSVPPGLAEDYEQYF
TRBJ1-1,few,TRBV18,-,TGTGCCAGCTCACCACCGAGAAGTTGGGAGACTGAAGCTTTCTTT,CASSPPRSWETEAFF
TRBJ2-5,-,TRBV21-1,-,TGTGCCAGCAGCACACAGGACAGGGTCTACCAGTACTTC,CASSTQDRVYQYF
TRBJ2-1,-,TRBV10-3,TRBD1,TGTGCCATCAGATCACCTGCCTTCGGGACAGAACTGTACAATGAGCAGTTCTTC,CAIRSPAFGTELYNEQFF
TRBJ2-5,-,TRBV2,TRBD1,TGTGCCAGCAGGTCTGGGACAGGGGGCATGGAGACCCAGTACTTC,CASRSGTGGMETQYF
TRBJ1-1,-,TRBV19,-,TGTGCCACCCGAATTGGGGCATCAGAAGCTTTCTTT,CATRIGASEAFF
TRBJ1-4,-,TRBV7-6,-,TGTGCCAGCAGCTTAGACAGGGAGGGGACTAATGAAAAACTGTTTTTT,CASSLDREGTNEKLFF
TRBJ2-5,-,TRBV7-2,TRBD1,TGTGCCAGCAGCCCAGACAGGGTAGGAGAGACCCAGTACTTC,CASSPDRVGETQYF
TRBJ1-5,-,TRBV2,-,TGTGCCAGCAGTGATCTAGCTATCACGGAGGACAATCAGCCCCAGCATTTT,CASSDLAITEDNQPQHF